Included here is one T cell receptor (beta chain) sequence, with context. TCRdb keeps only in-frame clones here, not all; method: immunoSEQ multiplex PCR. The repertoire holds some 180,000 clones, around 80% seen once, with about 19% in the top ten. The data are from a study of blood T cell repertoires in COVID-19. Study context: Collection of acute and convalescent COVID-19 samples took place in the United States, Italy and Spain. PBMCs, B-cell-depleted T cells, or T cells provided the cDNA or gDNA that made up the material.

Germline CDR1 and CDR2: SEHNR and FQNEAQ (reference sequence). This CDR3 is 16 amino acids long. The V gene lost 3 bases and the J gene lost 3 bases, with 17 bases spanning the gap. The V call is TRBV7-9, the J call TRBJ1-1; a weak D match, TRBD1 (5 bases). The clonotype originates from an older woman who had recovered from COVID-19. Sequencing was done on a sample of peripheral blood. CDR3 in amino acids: CASSFVGRGSDTEAFF. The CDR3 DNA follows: TGTGCCAGCAGCTTCGTCGGGCGGGGGTCGGACACTGAAGCTTTCTTT.